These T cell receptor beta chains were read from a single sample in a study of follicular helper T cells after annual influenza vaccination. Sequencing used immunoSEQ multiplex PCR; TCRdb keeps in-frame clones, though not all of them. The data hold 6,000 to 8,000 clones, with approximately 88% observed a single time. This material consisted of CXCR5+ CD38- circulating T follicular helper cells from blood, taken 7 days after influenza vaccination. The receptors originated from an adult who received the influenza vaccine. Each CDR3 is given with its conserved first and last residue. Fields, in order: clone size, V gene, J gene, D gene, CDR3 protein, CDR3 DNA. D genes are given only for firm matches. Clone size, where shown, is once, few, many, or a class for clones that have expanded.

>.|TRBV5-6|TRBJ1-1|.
CASSLYQTGVNTEAFF
TGTGCCAGCAGCTTGTATCAGACAGGCGTGAACACTGAAGCTTTCTTT
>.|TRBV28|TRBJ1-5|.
CASSLNRGGRNQPQHF
TGTGCCAGCAGTTTAAATAGGGGGGGCCGCAATCAGCCCCAGCATTTT
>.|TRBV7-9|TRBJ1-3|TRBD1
CASSLEHGDRERF
TGTGCCAGCAGCTTAGAGCACGGAGACAGGGAGAGATTT
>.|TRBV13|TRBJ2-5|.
CASSFRDAETQYF
TGTGCCAGCAGCTTCCGGGACGCGGAGACCCAGTACTTC
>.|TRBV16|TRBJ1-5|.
CASSRSGQGQPQHF
TGTGCCAGCAGCCGTTCAGGGCAGGGCCAGCCCCAGCATTTT
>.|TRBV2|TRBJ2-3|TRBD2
CASSGQREETDTQYF
TGTGCCAGCAGTGGACAGCGGGAGGAAACAGATACGCAGTATTTT
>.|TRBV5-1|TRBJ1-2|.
CASSLGGTGASNYGYTF
TGCGCCAGCAGCTTGGGGGGGACGGGGGCCTCTAACTATGGCTACACCTTC
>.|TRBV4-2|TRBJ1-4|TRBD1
CASSPFGQGQTGGKLFF
TGTGCCAGCAGCCCCTTCGGACAGGGACAAACCGGGGGGAAACTGTTTTTT
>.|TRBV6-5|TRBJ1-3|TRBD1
CASRVGTGGNTIYF
TGTGCCAGCAGGGTCGGGACAGGGGGAAACACCATATATTTT
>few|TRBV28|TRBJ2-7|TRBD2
CASRGPGLAGKGEQYF
TGTGCCAGCAGGGGACCGGGACTAGCGGGAAAGGGGGAGCAGTACTTC
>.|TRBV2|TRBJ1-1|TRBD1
CASSPRDRGRRGTEAFF
TGTGCCAGCAGTCCAAGGGACAGGGGGCGCAGGGGCACTGAAGCTTTCTTT
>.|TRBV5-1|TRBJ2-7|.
CASSFGVSSYEQYF
TGCGCCAGCAGCTTTGGGGTTAGCTCCTACGAGCAGTACTTC
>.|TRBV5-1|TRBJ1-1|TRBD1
CASSLGIGQGGNTEAFF
TGCGCCAGCAGCTTGGGTATCGGACAGGGCGGGAACACTGAAGCTTTCTTT
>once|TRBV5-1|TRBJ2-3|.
CASSLETGQWISGGTDTQYF
TGCGCCAGCAGCTTGGAGACAGGACAATGGATAAGTGGTGGCACAGATACGCAGTATTTT
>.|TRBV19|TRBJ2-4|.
CASSILLQANIQYF
TGTGCCAGTAGTATTTTGCTTCAGGCAAACATTCAGTACTTC
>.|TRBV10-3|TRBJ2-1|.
CAISEWGEQFF
TGTGCCATCAGTGAGTGGGGTGAGCAGTTCTTC
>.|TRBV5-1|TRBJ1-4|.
CASSLEGGGNEKLFF
TGCGCCAGCAGCTTGGAGGGGGGCGGTAATGAAAAACTGTTTTTT
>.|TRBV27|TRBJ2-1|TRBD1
CASSSTGTGTHNEQFF
TGTGCCAGCAGTTCCACCGGGACAGGGACCCACAATGAGCAGTTCTTC
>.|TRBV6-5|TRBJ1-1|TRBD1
CASSEDRDTEAFF
TGTGCCAGCAGTGAGGACAGGGACACTGAAGCTTTCTTT
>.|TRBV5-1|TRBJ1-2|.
CASSLPGVEGYTF
TGCGCCAGCAGCTTGCCAGGGGTTGAAGGCTACACCTTC
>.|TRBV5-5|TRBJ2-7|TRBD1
CASSLGTALSYEQYF
TGTGCCAGCAGCTTAGGGACAGCTCTATCCTACGAGCAGTACTTC
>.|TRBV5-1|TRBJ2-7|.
CASSQNTGHEQYF
TGCGCCAGCAGCCAGAATACAGGGCACGAGCAGTACTTC
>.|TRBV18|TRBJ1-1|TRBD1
CASSPWDRANTEAFF
TGTGCCAGCTCACCTTGGGACAGGGCGAACACTGAAGCTTTCTTT
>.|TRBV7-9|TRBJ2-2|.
CASSLISGGLFGELFF
TGTGCCAGCAGCTTAATTAGCGGAGGTCTCTTTGGGGAGCTGTTTTTT
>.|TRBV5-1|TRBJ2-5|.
CASSAEILETQYF
TGCGCCAGCAGCGCGGAGATCTTGGAGACCCAGTACTTC
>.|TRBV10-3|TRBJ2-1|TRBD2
CAMGTSGDNEQFF
TGTGCCATGGGGACTAGCGGAGACAATGAGCAGTTCTTC
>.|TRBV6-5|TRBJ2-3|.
CASRPRGLTDTQYF
TGTGCCAGCAGACCCCGGGGCCTCACAGATACGCAGTATTTT
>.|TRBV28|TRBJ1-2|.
CASSSRSLNGYTF
TGTGCCAGCAGTTCCAGGAGCCTCAATGGCTACACCTTC
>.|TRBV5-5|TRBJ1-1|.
CASSLVPLNTEAFF
TGTGCCAGCAGCTTAGTACCTTTAAACACTGAAGCTTTCTTT